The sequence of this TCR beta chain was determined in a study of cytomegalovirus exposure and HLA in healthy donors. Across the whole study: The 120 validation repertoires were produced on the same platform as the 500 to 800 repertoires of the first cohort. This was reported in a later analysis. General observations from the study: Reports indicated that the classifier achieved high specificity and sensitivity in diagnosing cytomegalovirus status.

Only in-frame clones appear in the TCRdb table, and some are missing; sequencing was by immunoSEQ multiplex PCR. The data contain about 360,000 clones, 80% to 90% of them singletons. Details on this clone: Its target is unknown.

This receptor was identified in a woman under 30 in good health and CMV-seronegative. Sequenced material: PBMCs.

The CDR3 spells CASSVGRKETQYF. CDR3 coding DNA: TGCGCCAGCAGTGTCGGCAGGAAAGAGACCCAGTACTTC. The V and J genes are TRBV10-1 and TRBJ2-5; D ambiguous. Germline V CDR1 and CDR2: WNHNN, SYGVQD (reference sequence). The CDR3 is made up of 13 amino acids. Trimming removed 4 bases from V and 3 bases from J, with 9 bases in between.